This TCR beta chain is from a study of monozygotic twins with inflammatory bowel disease. In regard to this clonotype: No antigen is known for it.

Template switching appended UMIs that held a 6-nucleotide sample barcode. For each CDR3 protein, TCRdb gives one entry from its re-call of the 5' RACE reads, without DNA. Its clone listing holds over 150,000 distinct CDR3 sequences. CDR1 and CDR2 (germline): DFQATT, SNEGSKA (reference sequence). The CDR3 has 14 residues. Study conclusions and caveats: Especially with disease activity, IBD patients had fewer clonotypes in common with others than healthy twins did. Possibly because of limited power, concordant and discordant twins showed no difference in repertoire similarity.

The V call is TRBV20-1, the J call TRBJ1-6. This receptor was obtained from a human donor with ulcerative colitis or Crohn's disease, or a healthy co-twin of an affected twin (not recorded which). The sample was blood. The CDR3 protein is CSARDFHGNSPLHF.